This TCR beta chain is drawn from a study of regulatory T cells in long-lasting Graves disease listed by TCRdb under 2021. At the level of the whole study: Antithyroid drugs had been taken for less than 3 months by newly diagnosed Graves' disease patients. Patients with persistent Graves' disease were compared with patients with newly diagnosed Graves' disease using TCR sequencing and RNA sequencing of peripheral blood. The study was registered as a clinical trial and conducted in China. A total of around 35 samples underwent TCR sequencing: about 13 from persistent and about 20 from newly diagnosed Graves' disease patients. Broad study findings and their caveats: TRBV28, TRBJ1-2 and TRBJ2-5 were preferentially used in persistent disease, while TRBV20-1 and TRBJ2-1 were favored in newly diagnosed disease. Persistent patients shared more public clonotypes among themselves (under 3,000) than newly diagnosed patients did (roughly 920). Persistent Graves' disease patients showed lower TCR Shannon entropy and fewer highly expanded clones than newly diagnosed patients, suggesting clonal expansion. Sequencing and analysis were limited to the TCR beta chain. Peripheral blood alone was examined, since thyroid tissue, which constituted the primary lesion, could not be accessed. The authors acknowledged the small sample size as a limitation that may reduce accuracy.

In the germline V gene, CDR1 corresponds to SGHDT and CDR2 to YYEEEE. The CDR3, from cysteine to phenylalanine, totals 15 residues. Here the CDR3 DNA is all that survives: 45 bases in frame from base 1. In light of the paper, this sample's time point label describes: newly diagnosed GD, antithyroid drugs for less than 3 months. For both TCR sequencing and RNA sequencing, RNA was extracted from PBMCs in TRIzol. Graves' disease was diagnosed according to American Thyroid Association guidelines. Patients for the study were recruited at an endocrinology department in Xi'an, China. Each patient gave 8.5 to 9.5 milliliters of peripheral blood, collected in an EDTA anticoagulant tube. PBMCs were isolated by Ficoll Paque Plus density gradient separation without further T cell sorting. An Agilent 2100 Bioanalyzer and agarose gel were used to assess RNA quality, and a NanoDrop 2000 was used to measure RNA concentration.

Regarding this clonotype: Its antigen has not been determined. The junction and the germline gene differ at one end; a read error may be behind it.

The library was prepared using multiplex PCR. TCRdb records Illumina HiSeq 4000 as the sequencer. CDR3 regions were amplified by Arm-PCR with iRepertoire HTBI primers to construct TCR beta libraries. Before sequencing, the PCR products underwent gel purification. From the authors' description of their analysis: Across samples, roughly 60 TRBV and around 15 TRBJ segments were identified and used for gene usage analysis of CDR3 amino acid clonotypes. Filtered high-quality paired reads were merged into contigs using COPE and FqMerger. BLAST was used to align contigs to the IMGT TRBV, TRBD and TRBJ reference genes, and CDR3 was defined following IMGT. Any clonotype with a frequency above 0.1% was counted as a highly expanded clone. Shannon entropy served as the measure of repertoire diversity, while the Gini coefficient captured V-J evenness. A clonotype was considered public if more than one individual shared it. TCRdb handled the public reads itself, with Q25 trimming in fastp and clone calling in MiXCR, and kept productive beta chains. Rows matching on CDR3 protein sequence are summarized as one entry with the most common DNA and genes. The V and J calls, along with clone size, are taken from TCRdb and not from the paper's own processing. In all, the sample holds roughly 510,000 distinct CDR3 sequences, and about 16% of those were seen once. The ten largest make up approximately 12% of the sample.

The sample also formed part of further work on T cells in Graves' hyperthyroidism and ophthalmopathy. In that second paper, the authors write: Stable Graves' hyperthyroidism was defined as the absence of progression to ophthalmopathy over 18 months of follow-up. Hyperthyroidism patients were newly diagnosed, had a disease duration of under 2 months, and were aged 18 to 65 years. Patients with uncontrolled infections, other autoimmune diseases, pregnancy or lactation were excluded. Diagnoses were established on the basis of clinical symptoms, serum thyroxine and TRAb, thyroid ultrasound, and orbital computed tomography. The first round of RT-PCR for the TCR CDR3 was performed with the HTBI primer set and the Qiagen OneStep RT-PCR kit. Most expanded thyroid clonotypes (frequency above 0.001) were also detected in blood, a finding suggesting that blood repertoires may reflect thyroid immune responses. In cross-validation, a model built on a 13 V-J signature told ophthalmopathy apart from stable hyperthyroidism with 85% to 90% sensitivity and around 81% specificity, and in testing the same model reached 80%/75%. In validation, the model predicted progression to ophthalmopathy a median of about 6 months before onset, with over 60% sensitivity and 72.22% specificity. TCR V-J signatures able to tell the groups apart were searched for in a discovery cohort of 100 or so patients, of whom roughly 42 had Graves' ophthalmopathy and roughly 58 had stable Graves' hyperthyroidism. Whether ophthalmopathy could be predicted prospectively was tested in an independent validation cohort made up of approximately 19 hyperthyroidism patients plus 17 patients who later progressed to ophthalmopathy. For training and testing, the 100 or so patients in the discovery cohort were randomly divided in a 7:3 ratio. In more than 5 Graves' hyperthyroidism patients, the study also compared T-cell repertoires from thyroid tissue with T-cell repertoires from blood. After sampling, hyperthyroidism patients received methimazole starting at 30 mg daily, and ophthalmopathy patients received high-dose intravenous methylprednisolone. A second multiplex PCR round built the libraries, followed by size selection and purification. The libraries were sequenced on an Illumina HiSeq2000 using paired-end 100 bp reads. Raw data were processed with SOAPnuke, discarding reads with adapters, uncalled bases, mean Phred below 15, or no exact constant-primer or identifier match. High-quality paired reads were merged using COPE v1.2.5, and each unique nucleotide sequence was defined as a clonotype. Clonotypes were aligned to IMGT TRBV, TRBD and TRBJ reference segments using MiTCR v1.1. Analysis was restricted to V-J combinations with a frequency above 0.0001, which covered over 98% of repertoires. The TCS score was defined as F50 (clonal expansion) divided by E x V (chaos), with BLOSUM62-based TCRdist calculated between CDR3 peptides within each V-J. Welch's t-statistics and random forest reduced roughly 540 V-J features to roughly 13, which were used in a naive Bayes classifier (R e1071). No statistical method was used to fix the sample size in advance, and group allocation was not hidden from the investigators. TCR Vbeta CDR3 sequencing of approximately 140 peripheral blood samples (43 ophthalmopathy, around 80 hyperthyroidism and approximately 17 progressor patients) is reported in the paper.

The sequence was obtained from a man aged 18 to 35 with Graves disease. Donor details come from another sample of the same person, matched by shared clones. This chain is built from TRBV5-6 and TRBJ2-3; 8 bases in the junction line up with TRBD2. This specimen consisted of peripheral blood mononuclear cells (PBMCs), obtained at new diagnosis, from a patient treated with antithyroid drugs. The nucleotide sequence reads as follows: TGTGCCAGCAGAAAGACTAGCGTAAGCATAGATACGCAGTATTTT. Its coded protein is CASRKTSVSIDTQYF.